The 5 T cell receptor beta chains listed next were all sequenced from one sample in a study of vaccination effects on CD4 cells after COVID-19. Their antigens remain unidentified. Expansion with viral peptide pools was applied to antigen-specific CD4+ T cells by the ViraFEST assay prior to sequencing. Having been cultured for around nine days, the cells underwent CD4+ T cell isolation. Participants were given two doses of BNT162b2 or mRNA-1273 vaccine. Measured with immunoSEQ multiplex PCR; TCRdb has only the in-frame clones, and not every one. The sample shows about 69,000 clones, 76% of them seen only once. The sequences come from CD4+ T cells from PBMCs cultured with HCoV-OC43 spike peptides, collected after COVID-19 vaccination. The subset was: HCoV-OC43 spike overlapping peptide pool stimulation. The receptor set was obtained from a human donor who received a COVID-19 vaccine.

This clone was recorded a few times. This chain connects TRBV6-5 to TRBJ1-6, with TRBD1 identical over 8 bases. Trimming took 7 bases from V and 9 from J; bases not matched to a gene: 11. CDR1 and CDR2 (germline): MNHEY, SVGAGI. The CDR3 covers 15 residues. The CDR3 sequence is CASMMDRAPGSPLHF. The CDR3 bases are TGTGCCAGCATGATGGACAGGGCGCCTGGTTCACCCCTCCACTTT.

This CDR3 reads CASSVGGADYGYTF. The DNA of the CDR3 is TGTGCCAGCAGCGTAGGGGGCGCCGACTATGGCTACACCTTC. This chain links TRBV9 with TRBJ1-2, with D maybe TRBD1 (5 bases). V was shortened by 0 bases and J by 3 bases, with 9 bases between the two germline ends. Germline CDR1 is SGDLS and CDR2 is YYNGEE. This CDR3 contains 14 residues.

The rearrangement links TRBV28 to TRBJ2-1; 14 positions agree with TRBD2. The CDR3 spans 18 residues. Trimming at V came to 6 bases and at J to 1 base, leaving 8 bases not matched to a gene. Germline V gene sequence: CDR1 MDHEN, CDR2 SYDVKM. The CDR3 DNA reads TGTGCCAGCAGCCGAGGGACTAGCGGGGGCCCGTCCTACAATGAGCAGTTCTTC. Translating it yields CASSRGTSGGPSYNEQFF. The full variable domain, its missing parts supplied by reference TRBV28 and TRBJ2-1, is DVKVTQSSRYLVKRTGEKVFLECVQDMDHENMFWYRQDPGLGLRLIYFSYDVKMKEKGDIPEGYSVSREKKERFSLILESASTNQTSMYLCASSRGTSGGPSYNEQFFGPGTRLTVL.

The chain recombines TRBV10-3 with TRBJ2-5; no clear D gene. Trimming removed 2 bases from V and 2 bases from J, with 9 bases in between. This CDR3 is built from 14 residues. CDR1 and CDR2 (germline): ENHRY, SYGVKD. The DNA of the CDR3 is TGTGCCATCAGTGAGAGGCCAGATCAAGAGACCCAGTACTTC. Translation gives CAISERPDQETQYF.

V gene TRBV5-4 combines with J gene TRBJ1-2, with D unclear. The CDR3 covers 16 residues. Deletions cut 3 bases from V and 8 bases from J, with 23 bases between. Per the germline V gene, CDR1 is SGHNT and CDR2 is YYREEE (reference sequence). In DNA form, the CDR3 reads TGTGCCAGCAGCTGGGATTCTTCCCCGGCAGGATCCGGCTACACCTTC. Amino acids: CASSWDSSPAGSGYTF.